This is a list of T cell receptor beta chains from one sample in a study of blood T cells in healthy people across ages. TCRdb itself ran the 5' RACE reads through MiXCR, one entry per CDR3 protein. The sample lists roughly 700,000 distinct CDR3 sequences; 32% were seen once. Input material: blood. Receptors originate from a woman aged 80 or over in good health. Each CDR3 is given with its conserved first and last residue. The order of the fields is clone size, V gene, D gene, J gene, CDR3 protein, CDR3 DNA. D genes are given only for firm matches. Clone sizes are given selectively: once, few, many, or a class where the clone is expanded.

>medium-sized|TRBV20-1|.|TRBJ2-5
CSARDGVLKTQYF
TGCAGTGCTAGAGATGGAGTATTAAAGACCCAGTACTTC
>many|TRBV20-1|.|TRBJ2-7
CSASLSDTYEQYF
TGCAGTGCTAGCTTATCAGACACGTACGAGCAGTACTTC
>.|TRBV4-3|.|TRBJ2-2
CASSQDAGLNTGELFF
TGCGCCAGCAGCCAAGATGCCGGTTTGAACACCGGGGAGCTGTTTTTT
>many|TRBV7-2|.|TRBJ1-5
CASSLDFGNQPQHF
TGTGCCAGCAGCTTAGATTTTGGCAATCAGCCCCAGCATTTT
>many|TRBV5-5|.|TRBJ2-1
CASSKGFRGADYNEQFF
TGTGCCAGCAGCAAAGGATTTAGGGGGGCCGACTACAATGAGCAGTTCTTC
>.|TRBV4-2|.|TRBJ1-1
CASSQDWGKDTEAFF
TGTGCCAGCAGCCAAGATTGGGGTAAGGACACTGAAGCTTTCTTT
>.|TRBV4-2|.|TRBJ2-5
CASSQVTDKETQYF
TGTGCCAGCAGCCAAGTAACAGATAAAGAGACCCAGTACTTC
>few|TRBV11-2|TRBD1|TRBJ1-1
CASSLRQGAVGTEAFF
TGTGCCAGCAGCCTTAGACAGGGGGCTGTAGGCACTGAAGCTTTCTTT
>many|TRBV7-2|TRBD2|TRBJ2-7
CASSLGGSEREQYF
TGTGCCAGCAGCTTGGGGGGGTCTGAACGCGAGCAGTACTTC
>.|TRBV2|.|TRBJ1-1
CASSLEVTNTEAFF
TGTGCCAGCAGTTTAGAGGTCACGAACACTGAAGCTTTCTTT
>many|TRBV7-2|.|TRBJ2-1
CASSGLAHPGNEQFF
TGTGCCAGCAGCGGCCTTGCCCATCCTGGCAATGAGCAGTTCTTC
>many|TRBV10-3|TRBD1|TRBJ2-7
CAISGTGGAYEQYF
TGTGCCATCAGCGGGACAGGGGGGGCCTACGAGCAGTACTTC
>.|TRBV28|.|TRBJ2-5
CASSRDGAIEQYF
TGTGCCAGCAGTCGGGACGGGGCGATTGAGCAGTACTTC
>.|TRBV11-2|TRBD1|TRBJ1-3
CASSSGQNSGNTIYF
TGTGCCAGCAGCTCGGGACAGAACTCTGGAAACACCATATATTTT
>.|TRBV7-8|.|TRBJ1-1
CASSLALRGKTEAFF
TGTGCCAGCAGCTTAGCGCTAAGGGGAAAAACTGAAGCTTTCTTT
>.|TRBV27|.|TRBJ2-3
CASSLSKGGGTDTQYF
TGTGCCAGCAGTTTATCCAAGGGAGGGGGGACAGATACGCAGTATTTT